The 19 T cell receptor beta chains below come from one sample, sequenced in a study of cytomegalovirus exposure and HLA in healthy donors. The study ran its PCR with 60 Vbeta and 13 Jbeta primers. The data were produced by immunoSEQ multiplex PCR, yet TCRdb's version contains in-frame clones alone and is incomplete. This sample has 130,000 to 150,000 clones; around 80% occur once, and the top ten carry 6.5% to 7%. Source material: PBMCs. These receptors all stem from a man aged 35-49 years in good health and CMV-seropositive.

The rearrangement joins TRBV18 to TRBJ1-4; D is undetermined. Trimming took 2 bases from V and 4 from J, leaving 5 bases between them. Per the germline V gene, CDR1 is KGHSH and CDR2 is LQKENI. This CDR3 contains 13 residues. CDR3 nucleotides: TGTGCCAGCTCACCAGGGCTTAATGAAAAACTGTTTTTT. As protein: CASSPGLNEKLFF.

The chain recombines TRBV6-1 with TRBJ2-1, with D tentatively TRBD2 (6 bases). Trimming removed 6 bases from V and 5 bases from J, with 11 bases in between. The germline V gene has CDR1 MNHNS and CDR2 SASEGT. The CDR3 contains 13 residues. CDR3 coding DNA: TGTGCCAGCAGCTCGGGACTCAACAATGAGCAGTTCTTC. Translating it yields CASSSGLNNEQFF.

Here the CDR3 reads CASSVGLADYQETQYF. CDR3 DNA sequence: TGTGCCAGCAGCGTAGGACTAGCGGACTACCAAGAGACCCAGTACTTC. This chain joins TRBV9 and TRBJ2-5, with 9 bases fitting TRBD2. This CDR3 contains 16 residues. Germline CDR1 is SGDLS and CDR2 is YYNGEE. With 0 bases clipped from V and 0 bases from J, the junction kept 3 bases outside the gene matches.

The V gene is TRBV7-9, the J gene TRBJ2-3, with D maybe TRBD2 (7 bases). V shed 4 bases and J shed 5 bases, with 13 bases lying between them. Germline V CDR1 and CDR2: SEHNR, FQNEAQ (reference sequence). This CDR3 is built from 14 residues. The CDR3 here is CASSSRGAIDTQYF. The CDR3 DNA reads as TGTGCCAGCAGCTCCCGGGGGGCTATAGATACGCAGTATTTT.

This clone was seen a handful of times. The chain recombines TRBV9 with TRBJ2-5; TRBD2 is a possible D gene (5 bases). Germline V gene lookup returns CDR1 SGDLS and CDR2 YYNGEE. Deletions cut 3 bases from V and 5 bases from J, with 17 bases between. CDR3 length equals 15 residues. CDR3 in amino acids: CASSAVGSSKETQYF. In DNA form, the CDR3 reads TGTGCCAGCAGCGCAGTTGGGAGTAGCAAGGAGACCCAGTACTTC.

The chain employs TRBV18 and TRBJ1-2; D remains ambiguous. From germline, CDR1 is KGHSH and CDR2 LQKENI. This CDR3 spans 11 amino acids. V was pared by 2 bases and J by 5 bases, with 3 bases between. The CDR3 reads CASSPEYGYTF. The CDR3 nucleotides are TGTGCCAGCTCACCAGAGTATGGCTACACCTTC.

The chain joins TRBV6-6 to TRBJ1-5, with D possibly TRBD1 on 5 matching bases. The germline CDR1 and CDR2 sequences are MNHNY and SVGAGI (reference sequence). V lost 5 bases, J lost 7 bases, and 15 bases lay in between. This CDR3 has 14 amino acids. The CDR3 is CASSASTARQPQHF. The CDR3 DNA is TGTGCCAGCAGTGCGTCGACAGCGAGGCAGCCCCAGCATTTT.

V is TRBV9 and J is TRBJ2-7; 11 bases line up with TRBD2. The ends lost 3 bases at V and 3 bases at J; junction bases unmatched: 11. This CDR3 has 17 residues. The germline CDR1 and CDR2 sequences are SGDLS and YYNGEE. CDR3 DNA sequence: TGTGCCAGCAGCGAGGGGGAGGGGACTAGCGGTTACTACGAGCAGTACTTC. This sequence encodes CASSEGEGTSGYYEQYF.

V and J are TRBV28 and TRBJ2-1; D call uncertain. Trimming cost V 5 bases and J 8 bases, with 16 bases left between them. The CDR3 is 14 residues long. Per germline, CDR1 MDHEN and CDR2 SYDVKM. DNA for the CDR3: TGTGCCAGCAGTGTCCTCCCCCTCGCGGATGAGCAGTTCTTC. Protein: CASSVLPLADEQFF.

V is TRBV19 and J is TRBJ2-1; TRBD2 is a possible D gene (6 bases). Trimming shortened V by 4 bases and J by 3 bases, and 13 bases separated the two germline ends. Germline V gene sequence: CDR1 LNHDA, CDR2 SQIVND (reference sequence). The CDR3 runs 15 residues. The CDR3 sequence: CASSRDRGYYNEQFF. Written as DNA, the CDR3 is TGTGCCAGTAGTAGGGACCGGGGGTACTACAATGAGCAGTTCTTC.

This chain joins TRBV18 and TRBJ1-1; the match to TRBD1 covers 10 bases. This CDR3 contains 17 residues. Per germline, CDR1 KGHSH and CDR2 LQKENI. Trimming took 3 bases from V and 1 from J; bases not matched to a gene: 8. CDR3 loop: CASSPRQGASGNTEAFF. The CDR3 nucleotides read TGTGCCAGCTCACCCCGACAGGGGGCCTCGGGGAACACTGAAGCTTTCTTT.

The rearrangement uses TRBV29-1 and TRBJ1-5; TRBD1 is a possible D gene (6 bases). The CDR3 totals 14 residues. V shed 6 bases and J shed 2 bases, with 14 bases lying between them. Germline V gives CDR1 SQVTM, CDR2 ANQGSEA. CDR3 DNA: TGCAGCGTCCCACAGGGTCTTCGCAATCAGCCCCAGCATTTT. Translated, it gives CSVPQGLRNQPQHF. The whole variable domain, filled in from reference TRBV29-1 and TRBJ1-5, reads SAVISQKPSRDICQRGTSLTIQCQVDSQVTMMFWYRQQPGQSLTLIATANQGSEATYESGFVIDKFPISRPNLTFSTLTVSNMSPEDSSIYLCSVPQGLRNQPQHFGDGTRLSIL.

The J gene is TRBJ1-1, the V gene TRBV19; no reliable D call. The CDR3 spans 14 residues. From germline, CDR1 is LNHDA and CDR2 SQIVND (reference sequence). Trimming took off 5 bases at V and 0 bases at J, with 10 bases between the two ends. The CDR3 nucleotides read TGTGCCAGTAGTCTGAACATTCTGAACACTGAAGCTTTCTTT. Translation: CASSLNILNTEAFF.

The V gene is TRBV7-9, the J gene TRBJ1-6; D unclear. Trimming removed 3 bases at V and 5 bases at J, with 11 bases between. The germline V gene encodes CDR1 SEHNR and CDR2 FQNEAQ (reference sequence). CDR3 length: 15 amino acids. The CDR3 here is CASSFFSGNNSPLHF. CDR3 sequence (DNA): TGTGCCAGCAGCTTTTTTTCGGGAAATAATTCACCCCTCCACTTT.

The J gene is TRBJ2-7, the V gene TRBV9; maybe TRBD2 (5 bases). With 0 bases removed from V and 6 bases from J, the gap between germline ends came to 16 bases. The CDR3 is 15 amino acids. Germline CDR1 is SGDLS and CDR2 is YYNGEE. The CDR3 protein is CASSVAQADRGEQYF. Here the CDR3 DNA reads TGTGCCAGCAGCGTAGCTCAAGCGGACCGAGGCGAGCAGTACTTC.

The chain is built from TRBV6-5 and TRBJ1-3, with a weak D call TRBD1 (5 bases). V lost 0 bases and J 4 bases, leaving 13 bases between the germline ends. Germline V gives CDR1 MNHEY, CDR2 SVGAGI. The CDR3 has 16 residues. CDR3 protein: CASSYSGHPRGNTIYF. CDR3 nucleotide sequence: TGTGCCAGCAGTTACTCCGGACATCCGAGAGGAAACACCATATATTTT.

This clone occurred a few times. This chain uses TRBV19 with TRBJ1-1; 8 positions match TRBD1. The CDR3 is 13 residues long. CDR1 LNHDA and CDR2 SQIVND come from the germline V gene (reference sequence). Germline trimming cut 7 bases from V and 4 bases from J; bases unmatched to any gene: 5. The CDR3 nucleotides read TGTGCCAGTAAAAATACAGGGGGCACTGAAGCTTTCTTT. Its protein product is CASKNTGGTEAFF.

CDR3 nucleotide sequence: TGCGCCAGCAGCCAAACAGGGGCGAGCTCCTATAATTCACCCCTCCACTTT. It yields the protein CASSQTGASSYNSPLHF. The chain joins TRBV5-1 to TRBJ1-6, with 7 positions matching TRBD1. V lost 4 bases, J lost 0 bases, and 7 bases stayed unmatched. Per germline, CDR1 SGHRS and CDR2 YFSETQ. The CDR3 consists of 17 residues.

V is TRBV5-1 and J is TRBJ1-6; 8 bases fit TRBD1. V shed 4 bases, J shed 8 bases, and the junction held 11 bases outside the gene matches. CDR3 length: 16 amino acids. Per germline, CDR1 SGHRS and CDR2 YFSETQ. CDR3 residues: CASSVHRGVTDSPLHF. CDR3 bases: TGCGCCAGCAGCGTCCACAGGGGGGTCACGGATTCACCCCTCCACTTT.